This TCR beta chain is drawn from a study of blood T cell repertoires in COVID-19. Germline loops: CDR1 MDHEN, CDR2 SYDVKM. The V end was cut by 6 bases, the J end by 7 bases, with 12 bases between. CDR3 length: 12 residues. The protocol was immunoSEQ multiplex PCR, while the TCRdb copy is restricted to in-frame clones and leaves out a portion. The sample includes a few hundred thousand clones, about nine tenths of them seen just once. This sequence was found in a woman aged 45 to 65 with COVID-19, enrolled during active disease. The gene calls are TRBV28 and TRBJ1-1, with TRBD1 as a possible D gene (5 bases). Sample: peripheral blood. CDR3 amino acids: CASRIQVNEAFF. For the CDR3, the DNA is TGTGCCAGCAGGATACAGGTAAATGAAGCTTTCTTT.